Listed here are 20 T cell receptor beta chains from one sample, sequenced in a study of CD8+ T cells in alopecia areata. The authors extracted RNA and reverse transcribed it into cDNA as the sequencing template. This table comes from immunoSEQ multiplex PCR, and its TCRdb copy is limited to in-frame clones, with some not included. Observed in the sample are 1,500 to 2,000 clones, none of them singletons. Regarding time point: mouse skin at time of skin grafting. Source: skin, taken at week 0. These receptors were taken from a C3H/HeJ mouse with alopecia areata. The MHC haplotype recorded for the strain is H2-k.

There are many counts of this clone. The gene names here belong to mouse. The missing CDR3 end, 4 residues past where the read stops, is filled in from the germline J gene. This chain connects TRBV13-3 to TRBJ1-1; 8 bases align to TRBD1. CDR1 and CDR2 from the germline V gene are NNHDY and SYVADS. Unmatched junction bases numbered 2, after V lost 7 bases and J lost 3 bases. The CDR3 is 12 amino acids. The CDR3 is CASRDRHTEVFF. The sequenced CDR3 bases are TGTGCCAGCCGGGACAGGCACACA.

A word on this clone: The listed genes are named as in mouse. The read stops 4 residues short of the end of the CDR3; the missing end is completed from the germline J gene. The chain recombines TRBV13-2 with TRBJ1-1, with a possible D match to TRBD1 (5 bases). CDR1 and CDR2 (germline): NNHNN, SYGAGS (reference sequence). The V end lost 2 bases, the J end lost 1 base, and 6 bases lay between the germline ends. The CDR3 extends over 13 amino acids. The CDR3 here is CASGDRVNTEVFF. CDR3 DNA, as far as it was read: TGTGCCAGCGGTGACAGGGTGAACACA.

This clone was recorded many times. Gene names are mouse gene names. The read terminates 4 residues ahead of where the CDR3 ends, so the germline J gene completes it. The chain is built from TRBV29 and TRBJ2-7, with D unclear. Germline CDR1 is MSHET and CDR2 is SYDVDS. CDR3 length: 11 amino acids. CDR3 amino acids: CASTDKYEQYF. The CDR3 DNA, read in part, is TGTGCTAGCACCGACAAGTAT.

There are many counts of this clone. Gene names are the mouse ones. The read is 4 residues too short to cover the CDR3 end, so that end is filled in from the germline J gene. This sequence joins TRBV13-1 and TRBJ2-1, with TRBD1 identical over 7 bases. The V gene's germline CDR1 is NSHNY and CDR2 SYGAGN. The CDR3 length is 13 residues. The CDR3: CASRKQGNAEQFF. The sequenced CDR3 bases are TGTGCCAGCAGAAAACAGGGGAACGCT.

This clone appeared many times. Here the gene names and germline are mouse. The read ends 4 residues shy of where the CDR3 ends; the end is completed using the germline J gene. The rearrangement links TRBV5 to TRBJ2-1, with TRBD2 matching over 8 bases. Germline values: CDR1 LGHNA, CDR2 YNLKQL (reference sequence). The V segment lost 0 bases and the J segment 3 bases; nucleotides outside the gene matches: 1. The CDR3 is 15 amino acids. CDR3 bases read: TGTGCCAGCAGCCAAGACTGGGGGGCCTATGCT. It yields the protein CASSQDWGAYA. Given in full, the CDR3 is CASSQDWGAYAEQFF.

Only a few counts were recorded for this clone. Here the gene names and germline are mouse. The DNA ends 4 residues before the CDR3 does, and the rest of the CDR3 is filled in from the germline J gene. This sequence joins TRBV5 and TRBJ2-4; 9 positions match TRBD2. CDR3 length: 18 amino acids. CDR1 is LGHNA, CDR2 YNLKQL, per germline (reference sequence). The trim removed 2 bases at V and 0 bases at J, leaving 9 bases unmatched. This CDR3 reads CASSQLSDWGISQNTLYF. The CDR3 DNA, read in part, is TGTGCCAGCAGCCAACTATCCGACTGGGGGATTAGTCAAAAC.

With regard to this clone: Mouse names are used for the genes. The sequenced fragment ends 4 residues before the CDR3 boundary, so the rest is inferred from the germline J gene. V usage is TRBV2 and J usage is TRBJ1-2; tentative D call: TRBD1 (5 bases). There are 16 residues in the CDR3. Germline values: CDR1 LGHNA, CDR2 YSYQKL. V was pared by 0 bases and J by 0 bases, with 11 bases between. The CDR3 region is CASSQEGPGSNSDYTF. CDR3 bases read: TGTGCCAGCAGCCAAGAAGGGCCAGGGTCAAACTCC.

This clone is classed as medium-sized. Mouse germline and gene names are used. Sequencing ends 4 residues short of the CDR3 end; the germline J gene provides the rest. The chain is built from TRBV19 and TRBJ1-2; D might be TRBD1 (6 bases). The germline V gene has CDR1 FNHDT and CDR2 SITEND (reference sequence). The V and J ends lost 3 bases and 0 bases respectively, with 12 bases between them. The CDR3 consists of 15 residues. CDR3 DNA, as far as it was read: TGTGCCAGCAGTAGTTTCCGACAGGCAAACTCC. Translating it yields CASSSFRQANS. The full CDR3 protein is CASSSFRQANSDYTF. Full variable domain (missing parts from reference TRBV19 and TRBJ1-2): GGIITQTPKFLIGQEGQKLTLKCQQNFNHDTMYWYRQDSGKGLRLIYYSITENDLQKGDLSEGYDASREKKSSFSLTVTSAQKNEMAVFLCASSSFRQANSDYTFGSGTRLLVI.

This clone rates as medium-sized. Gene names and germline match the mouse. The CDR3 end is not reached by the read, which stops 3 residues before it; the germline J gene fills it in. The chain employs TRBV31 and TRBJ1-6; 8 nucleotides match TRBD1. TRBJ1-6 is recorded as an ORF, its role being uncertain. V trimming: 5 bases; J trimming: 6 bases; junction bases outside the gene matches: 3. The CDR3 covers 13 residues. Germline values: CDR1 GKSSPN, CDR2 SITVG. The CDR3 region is CAWGGQGNSPLYF. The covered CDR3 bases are TGTGCCTGGGGAGGACAGGGTAATTCGCCC.

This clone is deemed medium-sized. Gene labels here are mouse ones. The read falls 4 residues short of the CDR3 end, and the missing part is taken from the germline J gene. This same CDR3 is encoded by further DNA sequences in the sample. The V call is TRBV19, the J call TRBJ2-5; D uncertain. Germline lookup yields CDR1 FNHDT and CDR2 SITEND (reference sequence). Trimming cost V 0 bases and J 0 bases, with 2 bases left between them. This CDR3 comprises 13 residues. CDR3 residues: CASSIVNQDTQYF. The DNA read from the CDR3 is TGTGCCAGCAGTATAGTTAACCAAGAC.

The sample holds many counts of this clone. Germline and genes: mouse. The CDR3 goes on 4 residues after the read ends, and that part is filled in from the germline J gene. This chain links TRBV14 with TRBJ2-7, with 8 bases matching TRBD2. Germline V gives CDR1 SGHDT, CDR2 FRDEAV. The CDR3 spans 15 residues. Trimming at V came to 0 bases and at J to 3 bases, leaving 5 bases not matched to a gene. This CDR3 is CASSFYGGGGYEQYF. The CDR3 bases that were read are TGTGCCAGCAGTTTCTATGGTGGGGGGGGCTAT.

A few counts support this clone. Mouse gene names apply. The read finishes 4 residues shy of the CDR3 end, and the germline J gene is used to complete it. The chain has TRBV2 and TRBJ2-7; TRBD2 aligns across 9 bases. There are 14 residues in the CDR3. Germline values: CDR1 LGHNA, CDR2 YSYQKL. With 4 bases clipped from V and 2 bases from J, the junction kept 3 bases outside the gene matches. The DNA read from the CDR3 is TGTGCCAGCAGCCCGACTGGGGGTGCCTAT. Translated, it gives CASSPTGGAY. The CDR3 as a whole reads CASSPTGGAYEQYF.

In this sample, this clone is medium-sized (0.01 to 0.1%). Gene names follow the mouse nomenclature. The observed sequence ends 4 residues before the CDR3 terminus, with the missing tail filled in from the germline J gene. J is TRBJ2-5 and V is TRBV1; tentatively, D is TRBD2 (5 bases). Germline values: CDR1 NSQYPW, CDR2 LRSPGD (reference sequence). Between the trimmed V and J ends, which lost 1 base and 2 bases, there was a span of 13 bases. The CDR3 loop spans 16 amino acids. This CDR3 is CTCSAVVGKRQDTQYF. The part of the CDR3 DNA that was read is TGCACCTGCAGTGCAGTGGTGGGGAAGCGCCAAGAC.

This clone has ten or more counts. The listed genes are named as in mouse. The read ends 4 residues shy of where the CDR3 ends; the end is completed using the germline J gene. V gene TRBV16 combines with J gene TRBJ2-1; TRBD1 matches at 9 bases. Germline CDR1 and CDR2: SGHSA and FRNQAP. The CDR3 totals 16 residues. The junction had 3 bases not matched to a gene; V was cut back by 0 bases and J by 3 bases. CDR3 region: CASSLDLTGGYAEQFF. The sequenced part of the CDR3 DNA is TGTGCAAGCAGCTTAGATCTGACAGGGGGCTATGCT.

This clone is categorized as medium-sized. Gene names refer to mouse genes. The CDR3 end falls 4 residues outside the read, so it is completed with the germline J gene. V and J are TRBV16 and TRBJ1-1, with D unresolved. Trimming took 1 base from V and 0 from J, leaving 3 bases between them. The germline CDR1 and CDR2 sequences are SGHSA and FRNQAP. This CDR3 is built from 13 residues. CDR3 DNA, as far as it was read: TGTGCAAGCAGCTTAGGACAGAACACA. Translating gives CASSLGQNT. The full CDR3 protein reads CASSLGQNTEVFF.

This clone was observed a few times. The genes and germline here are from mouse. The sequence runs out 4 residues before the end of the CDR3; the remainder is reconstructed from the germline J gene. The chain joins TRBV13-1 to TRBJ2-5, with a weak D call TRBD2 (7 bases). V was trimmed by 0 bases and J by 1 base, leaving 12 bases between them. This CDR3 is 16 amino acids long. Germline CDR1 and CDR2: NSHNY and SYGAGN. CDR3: CASSDDGGLDQDTQYF. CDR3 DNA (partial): TGTGCCAGCAGTGATGATGGGGGGCTTGACCAAGAC.

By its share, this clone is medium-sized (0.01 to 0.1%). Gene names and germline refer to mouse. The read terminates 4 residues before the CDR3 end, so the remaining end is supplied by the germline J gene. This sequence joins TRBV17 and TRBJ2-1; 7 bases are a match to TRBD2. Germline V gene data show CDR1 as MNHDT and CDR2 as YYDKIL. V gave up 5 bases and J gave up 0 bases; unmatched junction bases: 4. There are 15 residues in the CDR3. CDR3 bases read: TGTGCTAGCAGTTTCTGGGGGATTAACTATGCT. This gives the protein CASSFWGINYA. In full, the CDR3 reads CASSFWGINYAEQFF.

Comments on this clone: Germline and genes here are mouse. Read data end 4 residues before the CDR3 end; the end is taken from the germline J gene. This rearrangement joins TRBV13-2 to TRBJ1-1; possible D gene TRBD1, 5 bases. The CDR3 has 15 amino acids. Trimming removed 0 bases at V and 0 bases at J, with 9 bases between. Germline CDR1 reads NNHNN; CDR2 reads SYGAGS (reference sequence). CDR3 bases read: TGTGCCAGCGGTGATGCCTGGGGCGCAAACACA. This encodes CASGDAWGANT. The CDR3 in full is CASGDAWGANTEVFF.

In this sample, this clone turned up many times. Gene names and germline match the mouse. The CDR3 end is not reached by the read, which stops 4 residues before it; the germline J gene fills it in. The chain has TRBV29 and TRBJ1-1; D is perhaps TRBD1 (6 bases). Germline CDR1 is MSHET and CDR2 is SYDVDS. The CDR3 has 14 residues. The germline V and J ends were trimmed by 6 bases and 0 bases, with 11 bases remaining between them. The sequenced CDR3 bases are TGTGCTAGCAGCTCGGGACATGCAAACACA. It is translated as CASSSGHANT. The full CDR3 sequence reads CASSSGHANTEVFF. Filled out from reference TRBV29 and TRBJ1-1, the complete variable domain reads DMKVTQMPRYLIKRMGENVLLECGQDMSHETMYWYRQDPGLGLQLIYISYDVDSNSEGDIPKGYRVSRKKREHFSLILDSAKTNQTSVYFCASSSGHANTEVFFGKGTRLTVV.

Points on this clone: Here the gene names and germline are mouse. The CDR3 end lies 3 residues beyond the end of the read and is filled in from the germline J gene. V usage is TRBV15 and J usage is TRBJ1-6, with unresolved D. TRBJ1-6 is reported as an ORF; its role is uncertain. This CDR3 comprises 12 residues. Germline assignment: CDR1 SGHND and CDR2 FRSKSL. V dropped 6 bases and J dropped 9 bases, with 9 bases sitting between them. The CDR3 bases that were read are TGTGCCAGCAGCCCTCAGAGTTCGCCC. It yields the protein CASSPQSSP. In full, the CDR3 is CASSPQSSPLYF.